This is a list of T cell receptor beta chains from one sample in a study of cytomegalovirus exposure and HLA in healthy donors. Data came from immunoSEQ multiplex PCR; TCRdb stores just in-frame clones and leaves some out. The sample carries approximately 100,000 clones, 74% recorded once. Input material: PBMCs. The receptors were gathered from a human donor in good health. Both conserved end residues are part of each CDR3. A D gene is named only where the DNA matches it firmly. Clone sizes are given selectively: once, few, many, or a class where the clone is expanded.

J gene: TRBJ2-4
clone size: NA
D gene: NA
V gene: TRBV19
CDR3 length: 13
CDR3 DNA: TGTGCCAGTAGTCTCCCCGAAAGAGACATTCAGTACTTC
CDR3 protein: CASSLPERDIQYF

J gene: TRBJ1-2
clone size: NA
D gene: NA
V gene: TRBV19
CDR3 length: 15
CDR3 DNA: TGTGCCAGTAGTATAGATCCACAGGGATACTATGGCTACACCTTC
CDR3 protein: CASSIDPQGYYGYTF

J gene: TRBJ2-1
clone size: NA
D gene: TRBD2
V gene: TRBV19
CDR3 length: 17
CDR3 DNA: TGTGCCAGTAGTATAATGTTGAGGGCTAGCGGGGGCAATGAGCAGTTCTTC
CDR3 protein: CASSIMLRASGGNEQFF

J gene: TRBJ2-7
clone size: NA
D gene: NA
V gene: TRBV7-8
CDR3 length: 12
CDR3 DNA: TGTGCCAGCGGAACAGGGATGTACGAGCAGTACTTC
CDR3 protein: CASGTGMYEQYF

J gene: TRBJ2-3
clone size: few
D gene: NA
V gene: TRBV10-2
CDR3 length: 14
CDR3 DNA: TGCGCCAGCAGTGAGCGGACACGGTCAGATACGCAGTATTTT
CDR3 protein: CASSERTRSDTQYF

J gene: TRBJ2-7
clone size: NA
D gene: NA
V gene: TRBV25-1
CDR3 length: 14
CDR3 DNA: TGTGCCAGCCAGCCCTTGGGGGCGCCCTACGAGCAGTACTTC
CDR3 protein: CASQPLGAPYEQYF

J gene: TRBJ1-2
clone size: NA
D gene: TRBD1
V gene: TRBV28
CDR3 length: 16
CDR3 DNA: TGTGCCAGCAGTCCTCCCTCGGGACAGAAAAACTATGGCTACACCTTC
CDR3 protein: CASSPPSGQKNYGYTF

J gene: TRBJ1-1
clone size: NA
D gene: NA
V gene: TRBV20-1
CDR3 length: 11
CDR3 DNA: TGCAGTGCCCTCTCGCGCGATGAAGCTTTCTTT
CDR3 protein: CSALSRDEAFF

J gene: TRBJ2-3
clone size: NA
D gene: TRBD1
V gene: TRBV28
CDR3 length: 15
CDR3 DNA: TGTGCCAGCAGTCAAGGGGGCGCCGGGACAGATACGCAGTATTTT
CDR3 protein: CASSQGGAGTDTQYF

J gene: TRBJ2-1
clone size: NA
D gene: TRBD2
V gene: TRBV6-6
CDR3 length: 16
CDR3 DNA: TGTGCCAGCATCAGGACCGGGACTAGTGGGGTAGGTGAGCAGTTCTTC
CDR3 protein: CASIRTGTSGVGEQFF

J gene: TRBJ2-7
clone size: many
D gene: NA
V gene: TRBV28
CDR3 length: 13
CDR3 DNA: TGTGCCACAGGCGCGGTAGCGCCGTACGAGCAGTACTTC
CDR3 protein: CATGAVAPYEQYF

J gene: TRBJ2-7
clone size: NA
D gene: NA
V gene: TRBV7-2
CDR3 length: 16
CDR3 DNA: TGTGCCAGCAGCCCGTTAGGTGTAGCCGGGGACTACGAGCAGTACTTC
CDR3 protein: CASSPLGVAGDYEQYF

J gene: TRBJ1-2
clone size: few
D gene: NA
V gene: TRBV19
CDR3 length: 13
CDR3 DNA: TGTGCCACCCGCCGAGGGGGACAATATGGCTACACCTTC
CDR3 protein: CATRRGGQYGYTF

J gene: TRBJ1-4
clone size: few
D gene: NA
V gene: TRBV4-1
CDR3 length: 17
CDR3 DNA: TGCGCCAGCAGCCAAGGATCGGGGAAAGCTACTAATGAAAAACTGTTTTTT
CDR3 protein: CASSQGSGKATNEKLFF

J gene: TRBJ1-5
clone size: NA
D gene: NA
V gene: TRBV19
CDR3 length: 14
CDR3 DNA: TGTGCCAGTAGTAGAAGGGGCGCGGGGCAGCCCCAGCATTTT
CDR3 protein: CASSRRGAGQPQHF

J gene: TRBJ2-5
clone size: NA
D gene: NA
V gene: TRBV15
CDR3 length: 16
CDR3 DNA: TGTGCCACCAGCAGTTTTAGACAGGGCGGGGGGGAGACCCAGTACTTC
CDR3 protein: CATSSFRQGGGETQYF

J gene: TRBJ1-1
clone size: few
D gene: NA
V gene: TRBV19
CDR3 length: 11
CDR3 DNA: TGTGCCAGTGTACTAAGCACTGAAGCTTTCTTT
CDR3 protein: CASVLSTEAFF

J gene: TRBJ2-3
clone size: NA
D gene: TRBD1
V gene: TRBV6-5
CDR3 length: 15
CDR3 DNA: TGTGCCAGCAGGATGGACAGGGCAAGTGATGGTACGCAGTATTTT
CDR3 protein: CASRMDRASDGTQYF

J gene: TRBJ2-5
clone size: once
D gene: TRBD2
V gene: TRBV7-2
CDR3 length: 16
CDR3 DNA: TGTGCCAGCAGCTACTCGGGGGGGACCCCCCAAGAGACCCAGTACTTC
CDR3 protein: CASSYSGGTPQETQYF

J gene: TRBJ2-3
clone size: NA
D gene: TRBD2
V gene: TRBV2
CDR3 length: 15
CDR3 DNA: TGTGCCAGCAGTATAGCGGGAGGGAGCACAGATACGCAGTATTTT
CDR3 protein: CASSIAGGSTDTQYF

J gene: TRBJ2-7
clone size: NA
D gene: TRBD2
V gene: TRBV19
CDR3 length: 18
CDR3 DNA: TGTGCCAGTTCCCTGCAGGATTTTTTAGCGGGAGGTTCCTACGAGCAGTACTTC
CDR3 protein: CASSLQDFLAGGSYEQYF

J gene: TRBJ1-4
clone size: NA
D gene: NA
V gene: TRBV7-9
CDR3 length: 15
CDR3 DNA: TGTGCCAGCAGCTTTTCCGGACAGCTTAATGAAAAACTGTTTTTT
CDR3 protein: CASSFSGQLNEKLFF

J gene: TRBJ1-4
clone size: NA
D gene: NA
V gene: TRBV14
CDR3 length: 15
CDR3 DNA: TGTGCCAGCAGCAGTGGGAGGCTCCCTAATGAAAAACTGTTTTTT
CDR3 protein: CASSSGRLPNEKLFF

J gene: TRBJ2-5
clone size: NA
D gene: TRBD1
V gene: TRBV6-4
CDR3 length: 13
CDR3 DNA: TGTGCCAGCAGCCGGGACAGGGGGGAGACCCAGTACTTC
CDR3 protein: CASSRDRGETQYF

J gene: TRBJ1-2
clone size: NA
D gene: TRBD1
V gene: TRBV30
CDR3 length: 17
CDR3 DNA: TGTGCCTGGAACGCCAAGGGGAGGACAGGAAAATTGTATGGCTACACCTTC
CDR3 protein: CAWNAKGRTGKLYGYTF

J gene: TRBJ2-7
clone size: once
D gene: NA
V gene: TRBV7-2
CDR3 length: 13
CDR3 DNA: TGTGCCACCGAACCTCCAGGGTCCTACGAGCAGTACTTC
CDR3 protein: CATEPPGSYEQYF

J gene: TRBJ1-1
clone size: NA
D gene: TRBD1
V gene: TRBV7-9
CDR3 length: 16
CDR3 DNA: TGTGCCAGCAGCCACTTACAGGGGGCTAAGGGCACTGAAGCTTTCTTT
CDR3 protein: CASSHLQGAKGTEAFF

J gene: TRBJ1-1
clone size: once
D gene: NA
V gene: TRBV15
CDR3 length: 15
CDR3 DNA: TGTGCCACCAGCAAAGACCGGGTTCCCGCCACTGAAGCTTTCTTT
CDR3 protein: CATSKDRVPATEAFF

J gene: TRBJ1-5
clone size: few
D gene: NA
V gene: TRBV28
CDR3 length: 12
CDR3 DNA: TGTGCCAGCAGTTTATGGACAGGAAGCAAGCATTTT
CDR3 protein: CASSLWTGSKHF

J gene: TRBJ2-2
clone size: NA
D gene: TRBD1
V gene: TRBV4-2
CDR3 length: 16
CDR3 DNA: TGTGCCAGCAGCCAAGCAAAGGGGGCAGGCACCGGGGAGCTGTTTTTT
CDR3 protein: CASSQAKGAGTGELFF

J gene: TRBJ2-7
clone size: NA
D gene: TRBD1
V gene: TRBV5-6
CDR3 length: 16
CDR3 DNA: TGTGCCAGCAGCTTTACCCCCGGGACAGGGGCCTACGAGCAGTACTTC
CDR3 protein: CASSFTPGTGAYEQYF

J gene: TRBJ2-2
clone size: NA
D gene: TRBD2
V gene: TRBV30
CDR3 length: 19
CDR3 DNA: TGTGCCTGGAGTGTTCTAACTAGCGGGAGGGGCCCACGGACCGGGGAGCTGTTTTTT
CDR3 protein: CAWSVLTSGRGPRTGELFF

J gene: TRBJ1-6
clone size: NA
D gene: NA
V gene: TRBV9
CDR3 length: 14
CDR3 DNA: TGTGCCAGCAGCGTAGCACAGTATAATTCACCCCTCCACTTT
CDR3 protein: CASSVAQYNSPLHF

J gene: TRBJ1-5
clone size: NA
D gene: TRBD1
V gene: TRBV6-1
CDR3 length: 14
CDR3 DNA: TGTGCCAGCAGGGGGACAGGCATGAATCAGCCCCAGCATTTT
CDR3 protein: CASRGTGMNQPQHF

J gene: TRBJ2-5
clone size: NA
D gene: NA
V gene: TRBV6-1
CDR3 length: 14
CDR3 DNA: TGTGCCAGCAGTGAATCTTGGGGGGAGGAGACCCAGTACTTC
CDR3 protein: CASSESWGEETQYF

J gene: TRBJ2-7
clone size: NA
D gene: TRBD1
V gene: TRBV28
CDR3 length: 16
CDR3 DNA: TGTGCCAGCAGTTTACAAGGGACAGGCGATTCCTACGAGCAGTACTTC
CDR3 protein: CASSLQGTGDSYEQYF

J gene: TRBJ2-1
clone size: once
D gene: NA
V gene: TRBV7-2
CDR3 length: 15
CDR3 DNA: TGTGCCAGCAGCAGAACGAAGGACTTACACAATGAGCAGTTCTTC
CDR3 protein: CASSRTKDLHNEQFF

J gene: TRBJ2-2
clone size: once
D gene: NA
V gene: TRBV6-5
CDR3 length: 14
CDR3 DNA: TGTGCCAGCAGTCGAGGGTCGAACACCGGGGAGCTGTTTTTT
CDR3 protein: CASSRGSNTGELFF

J gene: TRBJ1-4
clone size: NA
D gene: TRBD1
V gene: TRBV6-4
CDR3 length: 15
CDR3 DNA: TGTGCCAGCAGGGTCGACAGGGGCCGGAAGGAAAAACTGTTTTTT
CDR3 protein: CASRVDRGRKEKLFF

J gene: TRBJ2-7
clone size: NA
D gene: NA
V gene: TRBV2
CDR3 length: 15
CDR3 DNA: TGTGCCAGCAGGGAGGATAATCAACCCCGCTACGAGCAGTACTTC
CDR3 protein: CASREDNQPRYEQYF

J gene: TRBJ1-2
clone size: NA
D gene: TRBD1
V gene: TRBV7-2
CDR3 length: 16
CDR3 DNA: TGTGCCAGCAGCCTAAGCCTCCATCAGGGGGCCTATGGCTACACCTTC
CDR3 protein: CASSLSLHQGAYGYTF

J gene: TRBJ1-2
clone size: NA
D gene: NA
V gene: TRBV20-1
CDR3 length: 9
CDR3 DNA: TGCAGTGCTAGTATGGGCTACACCTTC
CDR3 protein: CSASMGYTF